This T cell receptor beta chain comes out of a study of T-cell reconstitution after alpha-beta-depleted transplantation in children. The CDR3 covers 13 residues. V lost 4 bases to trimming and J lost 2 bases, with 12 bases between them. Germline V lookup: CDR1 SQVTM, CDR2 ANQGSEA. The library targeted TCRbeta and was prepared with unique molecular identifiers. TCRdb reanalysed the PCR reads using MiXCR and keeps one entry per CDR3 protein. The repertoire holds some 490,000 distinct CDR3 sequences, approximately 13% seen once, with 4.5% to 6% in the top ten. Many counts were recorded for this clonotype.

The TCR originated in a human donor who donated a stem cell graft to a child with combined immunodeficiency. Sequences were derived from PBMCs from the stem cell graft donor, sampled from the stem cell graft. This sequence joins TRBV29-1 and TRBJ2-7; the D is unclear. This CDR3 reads CSVGEGKTYEQYF. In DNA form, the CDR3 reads TGCAGCGTTGGGGAAGGGAAGACCTACGAGCAGTACTTC.